These 6 T cell receptor beta chains were all obtained from the same sample, sequenced in a study of control samples from healthy donors and cancer patients. Produced via immunoSEQ multiplex PCR; TCRdb's table is partial and in-frame only. The repertoire holds 190,000 or so clones, with about 93% as singletons. Sequencing input: blood. These receptors were obtained from a man in his late teens or twenties in good health.

The genes are TRBV24-1 and TRBJ2-1; 8 nucleotides match TRBD2. The CDR3 extends over 18 amino acids. Trimming took 0 bases from V and 8 from J; bases not matched to a gene: 14. In germline, CDR1 is KGHDR, CDR2 SFDVKD. The CDR3 protein is CATSDLYPSGPYGDEQFF. For the CDR3, the DNA is TGTGCCACCAGTGATTTGTATCCTAGCGGGCCCTATGGGGATGAGCAGTTCTTC.

The chain combines TRBV9 with TRBJ1-2; D may be TRBD1 (5 bases). Trimming left V 5 bases short and J 5 bases short, with 13 bases between. The CDR3 length is 13 residues. Germline V gene data show CDR1 as SGDLS and CDR2 as YYNGEE. The CDR3 nucleotides are TGTGCCAGCAGTGAGGGGCGTTCGTATGGCTACACCTTC. It is translated as CASSEGRSYGYTF.

This chain links TRBV5-4 with TRBJ2-6; D could derive from TRBD1 or TRBD2 (5 bases each). Per germline, CDR1 SGHNT and CDR2 YYREEE (reference sequence). The ends were cut back, 3 bases at V and 0 bases at J, with 13 bases in the middle. CDR3 length equals 17 residues. CDR3 DNA sequence: TGTGCCAGCAGCTCTCCGGGACGACGCTCTGGGGCCAACGTCCTGACTTTC. This sequence encodes CASSSPGRRSGANVLTF.

This clone was seen only once. The rearrangement uses TRBV6-6 and TRBJ1-1, with 8 bases matching TRBD1. Per the germline V gene, CDR1 is MNHNY and CDR2 is SVGAGI (reference sequence). The CDR3 extends over 16 amino acids. With V trimmed by 5 bases and J by 1 base, 9 bases remained unmatched. The chain's CDR3 is CASSHRRTGTNTEAFF. As DNA, the CDR3 is TGTGCCAGCAGTCATCGTCGGACAGGGACGAACACTGAAGCTTTCTTT.

J is TRBJ1-1 and V is TRBV25-1; D ambiguous. The germline V and J ends were trimmed by 1 base and 3 bases, with 6 bases remaining between them. The CDR3 has 13 residues. CDR1 is MGHDK and CDR2 is SYGVNS in the germline V gene. The CDR3 region is CASSELLYTEAFF. The CDR3 DNA follows: TGTGCCAGCAGTGAATTACTTTACACTGAAGCTTTCTTT.

The gene calls are TRBV3-1 (or the pseudogene TRBV3-2) and TRBJ1-2; D is unresolved. Trimming shortened V by 4 bases and J by 4 bases, and 10 bases separated the two germline ends. The germline CDR1 and CDR2 sequences are LGHDT and YNNKEL (reference sequence). The CDR3 runs to 13 residues. CDR3 nucleotide sequence: TGTGCCAGCAGCCGAGGGTTCCGCTATGGCTACACCTTC. Amino acid sequence: CASSRGFRYGYTF.